The TCR beta chain described here comes from a study of cytomegalovirus exposure and HLA in healthy donors. Trimming left V 5 bases short and J 0 bases short, with 17 bases between. The length of the CDR3 is 18 residues. CDR1 and CDR2 (germline): SEHNR, FQNEAQ (reference sequence). The PCR contained 60 Vbeta and 13 Jbeta primers. Assay used: immunoSEQ multiplex PCR; TCRdb lists only in-frame clones, some missing. The sample has some 190,000 clones, 81% seen once. The material sequenced was PBMCs. This chain joins TRBV7-9 and TRBJ2-6; maybe TRBD2 (6 bases). The sequence came from a man between 18 and 29 years old in good health and CMV-seronegative. CDR3 coding DNA: TGTGCCAGCAGCCCGGGACTTGGGGCGGGCTCTGGGGCCAACGTCCTGACTTTC. It specifies CASSPGLGAGSGANVLTF.